These T cell receptor beta chains were read from a single sample in a study of breast tumors, draining lymph nodes, adjacent tissues. TCRdb recomputed calls from the multiplex PCR reads with MiXCR, one row per CDR3 protein. The sample holds some 66,000 distinct CDR3 sequences; approximately 54% are singletons and the top ten take around 20%. Material for sequencing was breast tumor tissue. The source is a female donor with breast cancer. Some clones in this sample may be carry-over from other donors' samples. CDR3s include the opening cysteine and the closing phenylalanine or tryptophan. A D gene is named only where the DNA matches it firmly. Clone size, where shown, is once, few, many, or a class for clones that have expanded.

j_call clone_size v_call d_call cdr3_aa cdr3_nt
TRBJ2-7 - TRBV7-7 TRBD2 CASSSRPPLTSGVEQYF TGTGCTAGCAGCTCGAGACCACCCCTGACTAGCGGGGTCGAGCAGTACTTC
TRBJ1-6 - TRBV4-2 - CASSQEAVSGDSPLHF TGTGCCAGCAGCCAAGAGGCCGTCTCAGGGGATTCACCCCTCCACTTT
TRBJ2-5 many TRBV27 - CASAAPYQETQYF TGTGCCAGCGCGGCACCTTACCAAGAGACCCAGTACTTC
TRBJ2-5 many TRBV19 TRBD1 CASSYTGTGQETQYF TGTGCCAGTAGTTACACCGGGACAGGGCAAGAGACCCAGTACTTC
TRBJ2-7 - TRBV7-2 - CASSFELGPSYEQYF TGTGCCAGCAGCTTTGAACTCGGGCCCTCCTACGAGCAGTACTTC
TRBJ2-2 - TRBV20-1 - CSARNGLNTRELFF TGCAGTGCTAGGAATGGTTTGAACACCAGGGAGCTGTTTTTT
TRBJ2-1 - TRBV6-2/TRBV6-3 - CASTYGAEPPSLEQFF TGTGCCAGCACCTACGGCGCGGAACCCCCTTCACTTGAGCAGTTCTTC
TRBJ2-1 - TRBV2 TRBD1 CASSRDRGLFF TGTGCCAGCAGCCGGGACAGGGGGCTGTTCTTC
TRBJ1-4 many TRBV9 - CARLWDGEKLFF TGTGCTAGACTGTGGGACGGTGAAAAACTGTTTTTT
TRBJ1-4 - TRBV2 TRBD1 CARSNRGKSEKLFF TGTGCCAGATCGAACAGGGGGAAGAGTGAAAAACTGTTTTTT
TRBJ2-1 - TRBV7-3 - CASSLTGGAEDTQFF TGTGCCAGCAGCTTAACGGGGGGGGCCGAGGATACGCAGTTCTTC
TRBJ2-7 many TRBV5-1 TRBD1 CASSQPTGSGNDEQYF TGCGCCAGCAGCCAACCGACAGGGTCGGGTAATGACGAGCAGTACTTC
TRBJ2-7 - TRBV15 TRBD1 CATSRDRTGGYEQYF TGTGCCACCAGCAGAGATCGCACAGGGGGTTACGAGCAGTACTTT
TRBJ2-3 many TRBV18 - CASSPRGTSTDTQYF TGTGCCAGCTCACCACGGGGGACTAGCACAGATACGCAGTATTTT
TRBJ1-3 few TRBV28 TRBD1 CASSAQFGQGSRGSGNTIYF TGTGCCAGCAGTGCCCAGTTCGGACAGGGTAGTCGTGGCTCTGGAAACACCATATATTTT
TRBJ2-3 many TRBV28 - CASSTSPGWGTDTQYF TGTGCCAGCAGCACCTCTCCAGGGTGGGGGACAGATACGCAGTATTTT
TRBJ2-5 - TRBV2 - CASSETEIQETQYF TGTGCCAGCAGCGAGACAGAGATCCAAGAGACCCAGTACTTC
TRBJ2-7 many TRBV9 - CASSHKGAHEQYF TGTGCCAGCAGCCACAAGGGAGCGCACGAGCAGTACTTC
TRBJ2-6 many TRBV6-6 - CASSHGGSGANVLTF TGTGCCAGCAGCCACGGAGGGTCTGGGGCCAACGTCCTGACTTTC
TRBJ2-1 many TRBV20-1 TRBD2 CSAPIAGGLGNEQFF TGCAGTGCACCCATAGCGGGAGGACTGGGGAATGAGCAGTTCTTC
TRBJ2-7 many TRBV30 - CAWSVGFSAAGSYEQYF TGTGCCTGGAGTGTAGGTTTTTCCGCTGCCGGGTCCTACGAGCAGTACTTC
TRBJ2-7 - TRBV6-1 - CASGSAMYEQYF TGTGCCAGCGGGTCAGCAATGTACGAGCAGTACTTC
TRBJ2-7 - TRBV7-3 - CASSPGGRPYEQYF TGTGCCAGCAGCCCGGGGGGCCGACCCTACGAGCAGTACTTC
TRBJ2-1 - TRBV7-3 TRBD2 CASSPLGLAGGRGNEQFF TGTGCCAGCAGCCCACTGGGACTAGCGGGGGGGCGGGGCAATGAGCAGTTCTTC
TRBJ2-2 - TRBV7-9 TRBD2 CASRFSGRSTGELLF TGTGCCAGCAGGTTCAGCGGGAGGAGCACCGGGGAGCTGCTTTTT
TRBJ1-2 many TRBV14 - CASSQGSGPGQGNRGYTF TGTGCCAGCAGCCAGGGCTCCGGTCCCGGGCAGGGAAATCGTGGCTACACCTTC
TRBJ2-7 - TRBV10-3 TRBD1 CAISDRGYEQYF TGTGCCATCAGTGACAGGGGGTACGAGCAGTACTTC
TRBJ2-2 many TRBV20-1 TRBD1 CSASGDRGTGELFF TGCAGTGCCAGCGGGGACAGGGGCACCGGGGAGCTGTTTTTT
TRBJ1-4 - TRBV6-1 - CASRKGAEEKLFF TGTGCCAGCAGAAAAGGGGCAGAGGAAAAACTGTTTTTT
TRBJ1-5 medium-sized TRBV28 - CASGVGFYQPQHF TGTGCCAGCGGGGTGGGCTTCTATCAGCCCCAGCATTTT
TRBJ1-5 many TRBV3-1 - CASSLGRNGPQHF TGTGCCAGCAGCCTTGGGAGAAATGGCCCCCAGCATTTT